The TCR beta chain under discussion was sequenced for a study of shared clonotypes between healthy human individuals. Study overall: Three plates were used per donor for CD4 naive, three for CD4 memory, two for CD8 naive and one for CD8 memory.

Genomic DNA of every subset was divided equally among multiple immunoSEQ plates. Method: immunoSEQ multiplex PCR; TCRdb's copy keeps in-frame clones and lacks some. Among 2 million to 3 million clones listed, over 85% were seen once. V dropped 5 bases and J dropped 6 bases, with 16 bases sitting between them. Germline CDR1 and CDR2: SGHVS and FNYEAQ. This CDR3 has 14 residues. The receptor comes from a man between 18 and 35 years old in good health. Some clones in this sample may be carry-over from other donors' samples. Sequenced: naive CD4+ T cells from PBMCs. Subset meaning: CD45RA+ positively selected. The J gene is TRBJ1-2, the V gene TRBV7-6; weak D call: TRBD1 (6 bases). In DNA, the CDR3 is TGTGCCAGCAGCCGCGCGGGCAGGGGCAATGGCTACACCTTC. Translation gives CASSRAGRGNGYTF. The full variable domain, in which reference TRBV7-6 and TRBJ1-2 provide the parts outside the CDR3, is GAGVSQSPRYKVTKRGQDVALRCDPISGHVSLYWYRQALGQGPEFLTYFNYEAQQDKSGLPNDRFSAERPEGSISTLTIQRTEQRDSAMYRCASSRAGRGNGYTFGSGTRLTVV.